This is a list of T cell receptor beta chains from one sample in a study of shared clonotypes between healthy human individuals. Method: immunoSEQ multiplex PCR; TCRdb's copy keeps in-frame clones and lacks some. The repertoire includes millions of clones, about 95% of them detected once, and roughly 1% sits in the top ten. Sequenced: naive CD8+ T cells sorted from blood. Receptors originate from a man aged 18 to 35 in good health. CDR3s include the opening cysteine and the closing phenylalanine or tryptophan. A D gene is named only where the DNA matches it firmly. Clone sizes are given selectively: once, few, many, or a class where the clone is expanded.

d_gene | j_gene | v_gene | abundance | CDR3nt | CDR3aa
NA | TRBJ2-7 | TRBV7-8 | NA | TGTGCCAGCACCGCGGTGGACAAAACCTACGAGCAGTACTTC | CASTAVDKTYEQYF
TRBD1 | TRBJ2-6 | TRBV5-1 | few | TGCGCCAGCAGCCCGACAGGGCCCTCTGGGGCCAACGTCCTGACTTTC | CASSPTGPSGANVLTF
NA | TRBJ1-1 | TRBV9 | NA | TGTGCCAGCAGCGTAGAGGCAGGAGTGGTCCAGAACACTGAAGCTTTCTTT | CASSVEAGVVQNTEAFF
NA | TRBJ2-5 | TRBV10-2 | NA | TGCGCCAGCAGACCGGATGGGGCAGAGACCCAGTACTTC | CASRPDGAETQYF
NA | TRBJ1-1 | TRBV18 | NA | TGTGCCAGCTCCCCCACCGCTGGGCCCACTGAAGCTTTCTTT | CASSPTAGPTEAFF
NA | TRBJ1-5 | TRBV4-2 | NA | TGTGCCAGCAGCCCGGGAGGTCAGCCCCAGCATTTT | CASSPGGQPQHF
TRBD1 | TRBJ2-7 | TRBV7-9 | NA | TGTGCCACGACCGGGACAGCAACCTACGAGCAGTACTTC | CATTGTATYEQYF
TRBD2 | TRBJ2-7 | TRBV6-5 | NA | TGTGCCAGCAGCCTAATGGGACTAGCGCCCTACGAGCAGTACTTC | CASSLMGLAPYEQYF
TRBD2 | TRBJ2-7 | TRBV7-2 | NA | TGTGCCAGCAAGGGACTAGCGGGAGCCTACCACGAGCAGTACTTC | CASKGLAGAYHEQYF
NA | TRBJ2-7 | TRBV6-5 | NA | TGTGCCAGCAGTTACCCGACTAGAAACTCCTACGAGCAGTACTTC | CASSYPTRNSYEQYF
TRBD1 | TRBJ1-5 | TRBV15 | NA | TGTGCCACCAGCCCAACTGAGGGACAGGCAGGCAATCAGCCCCAGCATTTT | CATSPTEGQAGNQPQHF
NA | TRBJ1-2 | TRBV5-8 | NA | TGTGCCAGCAGTAATGGCAGGGAGGACTATGGCTACACCTTC | CASSNGREDYGYTF
TRBD1 | TRBJ2-5 | TRBV27 | NA | TGTGCCAGCAGTGAGACAGGGGGCCCCCACCTGATCCAAGAGACCCAGTACTTC | CASSETGGPHLIQETQYF
NA | TRBJ1-1 | TRBV13 | NA | TGTGCCAGCAGCTTAAGCATAGGAGAGAGTGAAGCTTTCTTT | CASSLSIGESEAFF
NA | TRBJ2-6 | TRBV4-1 | once | TGCGCCAGCAGCCAAGTTCCTGCTGGGGCCAACGTCCTGACTTTC | CASSQVPAGANVLTF
NA | TRBJ1-1 | TRBV5-1 | NA | TGCGCCAGCAGCGGTCTTGACACTCTGAACACTGAAGCTTTCTTT | CASSGLDTLNTEAFF
TRBD1 | TRBJ1-3 | TRBV6-1 | NA | TGTGCCAGCAGTGAATCATCCCGGACAGGGACTGGAAACACCATATATTTT | CASSESSRTGTGNTIYF
NA | TRBJ2-7 | TRBV15 | NA | TGTGCCTCCTACGAGCAGTACTTC | CASYEQYF
NA | TRBJ1-1 | TRBV15 | NA | TGTGCCACCAGCAGAGAGGTCAGCACTGAAGCTTTCTTT | CATSREVSTEAFF
NA | TRBJ2-3 | TRBV5-6 | NA | TGTGCCAGCAGCTTGGAATTAGATACGCAGTATTTT | CASSLELDTQYF
TRBD2 | TRBJ2-1 | TRBV7-9 | NA | TGTGCCAGCAGCTTAGAGATGATCCCGACTAGCGGGAGAGATGAGCAGTTCTTC | CASSLEMIPTSGRDEQFF
TRBD2 | TRBJ2-7 | TRBV28 | NA | TGTGCCAGCAGTCTGGGGCGGGGGACCTACGAGCAGTACTTC | CASSLGRGTYEQYF
TRBD1 | TRBJ2-7 | TRBV11-3 | NA | TGTGCCAGCAGCTTTGGACAGGGGGCATCGTACGAGCAGTACTTC | CASSFGQGASYEQYF
NA | TRBJ2-7 | TRBV28 | NA | TGTGCCAGCAGCCGGTTAGGGATCTACGAGCAGTACTTC | CASSRLGIYEQYF
NA | TRBJ1-1 | TRBV19 | NA | TGTGCCAGTAGTATAGGGGCAGCTGAAGCTTTCTTT | CASSIGAAEAFF
TRBD1 | TRBJ1-1 | TRBV28 | NA | TGTGCCAGCAGTTTACCCAACAGGGGCCCTGAAGCTTTCTTT | CASSLPNRGPEAFF
NA | TRBJ1-5 | TRBV7-9 | NA | TGTGCCAGCAGCTTAGGGTCGCAGGGCGGAGTGTATAGCAATCAGCCCCAGCATTTT | CASSLGSQGGVYSNQPQHF
NA | TRBJ1-1 | TRBV27 | NA | TGTGCCAGCAGTTTCGGGGGAAGTAACACTGAAGCTTTCTTT | CASSFGGSNTEAFF
TRBD1 | TRBJ2-3 | TRBV5-6 | NA | TGTGCCAGCAGCTTTAAACAGGGGGGCACAGATACGCAGTATTTT | CASSFKQGGTDTQYF
NA | TRBJ1-2 | TRBV4-3 | NA | TGCGCCAGCAGCCAAGATACCGGGGACCCATATGGCTACACCTTC | CASSQDTGDPYGYTF
NA | TRBJ1-2 | TRBV27 | NA | TGTGCCAGCAGTTTAGGGCTTAACTATGGCTACACCTTC | CASSLGLNYGYTF
NA | TRBJ2-7 | TRBV4-2 | NA | TGTGCCAGCAGCCAAGATTGGGCAGGCTACGAGCAGTACTTC | CASSQDWAGYEQYF
TRBD2 | TRBJ2-3 | TRBV29-1 | NA | TGCAGCGTTGAAGGGACTAGTCCCGGAGATACGCAGTATTTT | CSVEGTSPGDTQYF
TRBD2 | TRBJ2-1 | TRBV27 | NA | TGTGCCAGCAGTTTAGCTAGCGGGGGGCCCCCCTACAATGAGCAGTTCTTC | CASSLASGGPPYNEQFF
NA | TRBJ1-5 | TRBV27 | NA | TGTGCCAGCACCACGACGGGTAGCAATCAGCCCCAGCATTTT | CASTTTGSNQPQHF
NA | TRBJ2-5 | TRBV19 | NA | TGTGCCAGTAGTAACCCCCCCGAGGGGCAAGAGACCCAGTACTTC | CASSNPPEGQETQYF
NA | TRBJ1-2 | TRBV27 | once | TGTGCCAGCACCCCGTACGGAGGGGGCTATGGCTACACCTTC | CASTPYGGGYGYTF
TRBD2 | TRBJ2-5 | TRBV4-3 | NA | TGCGCCAGCAGCCAAGATCTGGGGAGGGAAGAGACCCAGTACTTC | CASSQDLGREETQYF
TRBD2 | TRBJ2-7 | TRBV7-2 | NA | TGTGCCAGCAGCTTAGCGCATCGACTAGCGGGGGGGTCCTACGAGCAGTACTTC | CASSLAHRLAGGSYEQYF
TRBD2 | TRBJ2-1 | TRBV4-2 | NA | TGTGCCAGCAGCCAAGGAGCGGGGGGGAACAATGAGCAGTTCTTC | CASSQGAGGNNEQFF
TRBD1 | TRBJ2-5 | TRBV13 | NA | TGTGCCAGCAGCTTAGCCCAGGGGGCACAAGAGACCCAGTACTTC | CASSLAQGAQETQYF
TRBD2 | TRBJ2-7 | TRBV2 | NA | TGTGCCAGCAGTGAACCTAGCGGGGTTTACGAGCAGTACTTC | CASSEPSGVYEQYF
NA | TRBJ1-1 | TRBV11-2 | NA | TGTGCCAGCAGCTTAGGTGTGGGCAGGCTGAACACTGAAGCTTTCTTT | CASSLGVGRLNTEAFF
NA | TRBJ2-1 | TRBV19 | NA | TGTGCCAGTAGTGTCTTAGGACAGAACAATGAGCAGTTCTTC | CASSVLGQNNEQFF
NA | TRBJ2-7 | TRBV13 | NA | TGTGCCAGCAGCCGCCCGGAGTTTGACGAGCAGTACTTC | CASSRPEFDEQYF
TRBD2 | TRBJ2-7 | TRBV6-6 | NA | TGTGCCAGCCTCTTGGGACTAGCGGCCTACGAGCAGTACTTC | CASLLGLAAYEQYF
NA | TRBJ2-3 | TRBV7-8 | NA | TGTGCCAGCACCCCCGTCCAGGGGGGAGGGGGAGATACGCAGTATTTT | CASTPVQGGGGDTQYF
TRBD1 | TRBJ2-7 | TRBV6-1 | NA | TGTGCCAGCAGTGAGTGGACAGGCTCATACGAGCAGTACTTC | CASSEWTGSYEQYF
NA | TRBJ2-1 | TRBV28 | once | TGTGCCAGCAGTTTTTTACGGGTGGGCGATGAGCAGTTCTTC | CASSFLRVGDEQFF
NA | TRBJ1-1 | TRBV7-9 | NA | TGTGCCAGCAGCGAAATGGGCCTCCAGAACACTGAAGCTTTCTTT | CASSEMGLQNTEAFF
TRBD2 | TRBJ2-5 | TRBV6-5 | NA | TGTGCCAGCAGTTACTATACTAGCGGGTCGGAGACCCAGTACTTC | CASSYYTSGSETQYF
NA | TRBJ1-2 | TRBV19 | NA | TGTGCCAGTAGTATCCCTGAGGGGGGCGAAGCTAACTATGGCTACACCTTC | CASSIPEGGEANYGYTF
NA | TRBJ2-7 | TRBV5-6 | NA | TGTGCCAGCAGCCCCGGCGGATCGACCTACGAGCAGTACTTC | CASSPGGSTYEQYF
TRBD2 | TRBJ2-3 | TRBV19 | NA | TGTGCCAGTAGTGTGCTAGCGGCTAGCACAGATACGCAGTATTTT | CASSVLAASTDTQYF
NA | TRBJ2-7 | TRBV27 | NA | TGTGCCAGCAAACTCTTGGGGGCCTCTTACGAGCAGTACTTC | CASKLLGASYEQYF
TRBD1 | TRBJ1-1 | TRBV19 | NA | TGTGCCAGTAGTGCCGGACAGGGAGGTGAAGCTTTCTTT | CASSAGQGGEAFF
TRBD1 | TRBJ2-7 | TRBV2 | NA | TGTGCCAGCACCCCGGGACAGGGATACGAGCAGTACTTC | CASTPGQGYEQYF
NA | TRBJ2-2 | TRBV5-1 | NA | TGCGCCAGCAGCTTGAACCCAGCCGATAACACCGGGGAGCTGTTTTTT | CASSLNPADNTGELFF
NA | TRBJ2-1 | TRBV10-1 | NA | TGCGCCAGCAGCGACTACAGCTCCTACAATGAGCAGTTCTTC | CASSDYSSYNEQFF
NA | TRBJ2-7 | TRBV5-6 | NA | TGTGCCACGGGACGGACTACCTCCTACGAGCAGTACTTC | CATGRTTSYEQYF